This T cell receptor (beta chain) was sequenced for a study of response to subunit inactivated influenza vaccine. The CDR3 loop spans 15 amino acids. Germline-derived CDR1 and CDR2 are SGHRS and YFSETQ. The V gene end was trimmed by 4 bases and the J gene end by 4 bases; junction bases not matched to a gene: 8. TCRdb re-called the RT-PCR reads through MiXCR, storing one row per CDR3 protein. The profile shows about 570,000 distinct CDR3 sequences, about 10% of them singletons. This same sample was also part of a study on T cells expressing NK-cell markers. As that study records: UMIs accompanied the 5'RACE template switching by which TCR beta cDNA was made. Sorted CD3+CD56-NKG2C+, CD3+CD56+NKG2C+ and CD3+CD56+NKG2C- T cells supplied the TCR beta repertoires. T cells sorted in several experiments were restricted to alpha-beta TCR T cells by an anti-gamma-delta TCR antibody. Of the CD8+ T cell pool in 6 or 7 donors, roughly 1.0-8% was accounted for by dominant NKG2C+ clonotypes.

This clonotype originated in a man in his fifties who received an inactivated influenza vaccine. This specimen was PBMCs from blood, taken on the day of vaccination. This sequence joins TRBV5-1 and TRBJ2-5, with TRBD1 matching 9 bases. CDR3 region: CASSITQGARETQYF. DNA of the CDR3: TGCGCCAGCAGCATAACACAGGGGGCGAGAGAGACCCAGTACTTC. Variable domain in full (rest from reference TRBV5-1 and TRBJ2-5): KAGVTQTPRYLIKTRGQQVTLSCSPISGHRSVSWYQQTPGQGLQFLFEYFSETQRNKGNFPGRFSGRQFSNSRSEMNVSTLELGDSALYLCASSITQGARETQYFGPGTRLLVL.